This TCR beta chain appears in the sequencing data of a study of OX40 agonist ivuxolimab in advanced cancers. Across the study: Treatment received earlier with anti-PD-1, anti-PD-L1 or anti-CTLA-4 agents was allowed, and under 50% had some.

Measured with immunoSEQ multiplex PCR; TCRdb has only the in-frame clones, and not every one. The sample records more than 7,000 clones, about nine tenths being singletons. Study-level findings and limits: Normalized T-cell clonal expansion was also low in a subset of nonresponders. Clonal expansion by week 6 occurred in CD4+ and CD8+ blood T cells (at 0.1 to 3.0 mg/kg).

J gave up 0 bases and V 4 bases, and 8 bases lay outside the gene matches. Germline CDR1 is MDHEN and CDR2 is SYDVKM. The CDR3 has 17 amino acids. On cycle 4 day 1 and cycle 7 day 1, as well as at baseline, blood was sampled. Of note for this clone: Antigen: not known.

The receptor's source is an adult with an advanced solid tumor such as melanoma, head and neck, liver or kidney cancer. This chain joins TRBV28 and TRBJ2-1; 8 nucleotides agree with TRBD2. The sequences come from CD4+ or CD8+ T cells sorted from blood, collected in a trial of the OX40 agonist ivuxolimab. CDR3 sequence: CASSSELAGRSYNEQFF. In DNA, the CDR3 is TGTGCCAGCAGTTCCGAGTTAGCGGGGCGCTCCTACAATGAGCAGTTCTTC. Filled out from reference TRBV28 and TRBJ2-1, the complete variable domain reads DVKVTQSSRYLVKRTGEKVFLECVQDMDHENMFWYRQDPGLGLRLIYFSYDVKMKEKGDIPEGYSVSREKKERFSLILESASTNQTSMYLCASSSELAGRSYNEQFFGPGTRLTVL.